Listed here are 26 T cell receptor beta chains from one sample, sequenced in a study of early T cells in non-severe SARS-CoV-2 infection. MiXCR, applied by TCRdb to the 5' RACE reads, yields one record per CDR3 protein. The data show tens of thousands of distinct CDR3 sequences, roughly 9% seen once. Sequences were obtained from whole blood. The receptors derive from an adult who was a healthcare worker with PCR-confirmed SARS-CoV-2 infection or an uninfected control (not recorded which).

The chain has TRBV5-1 and TRBJ2-7; D is ambiguous. Germline V CDR1 and CDR2: SGHRS, YFSETQ. V was pared by 6 bases and J by 7 bases, with 20 bases between. The CDR3 runs to 14 residues. DNA of the CDR3: TGCGCCAGCAAAGAATCACCGACCTTTGGGGAGCAGTACTTC. Translation gives CASKESPTFGEQYF.

This chain uses TRBV7-9 with TRBJ1-4, with D uncertain. V was clipped by 5 bases and J by 10 bases, with 14 bases between them. The CDR3 runs to 13 residues. Germline V CDR1 and CDR2: SEHNR, FQNEAQ (reference sequence). DNA of the CDR3: TGTGCCAGCAGCCCCGGGAGTTGGGGAAAACTGTTTTTT. Amino acids: CASSPGSWGKLFF.

This clonotype was seen only a few times. J is TRBJ1-2 and V is TRBV27, with D perhaps TRBD1 (5 bases). The CDR3 is 13 residues long. From germline, CDR1 is MNHEY and CDR2 SMNVEV (reference sequence). Trimming cost V 6 bases and J 4 bases, with 12 bases left between them. Here the CDR3 DNA reads TGTGCCAGCAGGGGGCTTTGGAGCTATGGCTACACCTTC. Its protein product is CASRGLWSYGYTF.

This clonotype was detected many times. The chain combines TRBV5-1 with TRBJ1-6; D not resolved. Per the germline V gene, CDR1 is SGHRS and CDR2 is YFSETQ. The CDR3 runs 16 residues. V gave up 5 bases and J gave up 0 bases, with 12 bases separating them. CDR3 amino acids: CASRVDGSSYNSPLHF. CDR3 DNA sequence: TGCGCCAGCAGGGTTGACGGGAGCTCCTATAATTCACCCCTCCACTTT.

This clonotype was seen only a few times. The gene calls are TRBV6-1 and TRBJ2-5; D may be TRBD1 or TRBD2 (6 bases each). The germline V gene encodes CDR1 MNHNS and CDR2 SASEGT. V was clipped by 5 bases and J by 5 bases, with 21 bases between them. The CDR3 runs 16 residues. Written as DNA, the CDR3 is TGTGCCAGCAGTCCACAGGGACTCATGGAGGTTGAGACCCAGTACTTC. This translates into CASSPQGLMEVETQYF.

The chain employs TRBV6-6 and TRBJ2-7, with 10 bases lining up with TRBD1. V shed 5 bases and J 6 bases; nucleotides not matched to a gene: 7. Per germline, CDR1 MNHNY and CDR2 SVGAGI (reference sequence). The length of the CDR3 is 14 residues. CDR3 in DNA: TGTGCCAGCAGTAGCCGGGACAGGGGTGGCGAGCAGTACTTC. It encodes CASSSRDRGGEQYF.

V gene TRBV7-9 combines with J gene TRBJ2-5; possibly TRBD1 or TRBD2 for D (6 bases each). Looked up from germline, CDR1 is SEHNR and CDR2 is FQNEAQ (reference sequence). Trimming shortened V by 3 bases and J by 1 base, and 9 bases separated the two germline ends. This CDR3 has 14 amino acids. This CDR3 is CASSLGGSQETQYF. CDR3 bases: TGTGCCAGCAGCTTGGGGGGCTCCCAAGAGACCCAGTACTTC.

V and J are TRBV6-5 and TRBJ1-1; TRBD1 matches at 9 bases. This CDR3 comprises 17 residues. Germline loops: CDR1 MNHEY, CDR2 SVGAGI. With 4 bases clipped from V and 4 bases from J, the junction kept 13 bases outside the gene matches. CDR3 DNA: TGTGCCAGCAGTTCGCCCCTCAGGTGGGGACAGGGCACTGAAGCTTTCTTT. It specifies CASSSPLRWGQGTEAFF.

This clonotype was counted ten times or more. The V call is TRBV7-2, the J call TRBJ2-3; TRBD2 might be the D (6 bases). Germline V gene data show CDR1 as SGHTA and CDR2 as FQGNSA. This CDR3 has 13 amino acids. Trimming removed 3 bases from V and 3 bases from J, with 7 bases in between. The CDR3 DNA sequence: TGTGCCAGCAGCTTTGGGGGGACAGATACGCAGTATTTT. Translated, it gives CASSFGGTDTQYF.

This chain connects TRBV27 to TRBJ2-3; TRBD1 might be the D (6 bases). V was shortened by 6 bases and J by 3 bases, with 16 bases between the two germline ends. The germline V gene encodes CDR1 MNHEY and CDR2 SMNVEV (reference sequence). This CDR3 is built from 15 residues. The CDR3 DNA follows: TGTGCCAGCAGCCCAGTAGGACAGTCGACAGATACGCAGTATTTT. Translated, it gives CASSPVGQSTDTQYF.

The rearrangement joins TRBV20-1 to TRBJ1-5; perhaps TRBD1 as D (5 bases). The CDR3 is 13 residues long. Germline V gene sequence: CDR1 DFQATT, CDR2 SNEGSKA (reference sequence). Trimming left V 3 bases short and J 0 bases short, with 6 bases between. The CDR3 DNA reads TGCAGTGCTAGGGGGCATAGCAATCAGCCCCAGCATTTT. Amino acids: CSARGHSNQPQHF.

This clonotype has ten or more counts. The chain combines TRBV18 with TRBJ2-7, with TRBD2 matching over 7 bases. This CDR3 is 16 amino acids long. Germline assignment: CDR1 KGHSH and CDR2 LQKENI. The V segment lost 3 bases and the J segment 2 bases; nucleotides outside the gene matches: 10. This chain's CDR3 is CASSPEERERPYEQYF. The CDR3 DNA follows: TGTGCCAGCTCACCTGAGGAGCGGGAACGCCCCTACGAGCAGTACTTC.

This clonotype was picked up a small number of times. CDR3 region: CASSRAGGTDTQYF. The CDR3, as DNA: TGTGCCAGTAGTAGAGCGGGGGGGACAGATACGCAGTATTTT. V and J are TRBV19 and TRBJ2-3; 10 bases map to TRBD2. Germline V gene lookup returns CDR1 LNHDA and CDR2 SQIVND (reference sequence). Trimming removed 4 bases from V and 3 bases from J; junction bases left unmatched: 1. The CDR3 totals 14 residues.

This clonotype has at least ten counts. J is TRBJ2-5 and V is TRBV9, with D uncertain. Germline V lookup: CDR1 SGDLS, CDR2 YYNGEE. Trimming left V 3 bases short and J 2 bases short, with 11 bases between. This CDR3 is built from 14 residues. The CDR3 coding sequence is TGTGCCAGCAGCGCCTCGGACCATCAAGAGACCCAGTACTTC. Its protein product is CASSASDHQETQYF.

A few counts support this clonotype. The genes are TRBV7-3 and TRBJ1-1; D uncertain. The CDR3 runs to 10 residues. Trimming removed 5 bases from V and 4 bases from J, with 2 bases in between. Germline V lookup: CDR1 SGHTA, CDR2 FQGTGA. The CDR3 here is CASSPTEAFF. For the CDR3, the DNA is TGTGCCAGCAGCCCCACTGAAGCTTTCTTT.

This clonotype came up many times. The rearrangement joins TRBV5-1 to TRBJ1-2; a weak D match, TRBD1 (6 bases). This CDR3 is 15 amino acids long. Germline loops: CDR1 SGHRS, CDR2 YFSETQ. V gave up 0 bases and J gave up 3 bases, with 12 bases separating them. The CDR3 sequence: CASSLGARGDYGYTF. CDR3 nucleotides: TGCGCCAGCAGCTTGGGAGCCAGGGGAGACTATGGCTACACCTTC.

This clonotype turned up a few times. The chain joins TRBV12-3 or TRBV12-4 to TRBJ2-5, with D possibly being TRBD1 or TRBD2 (6 bases each). Trimming took 0 bases from V and 6 from J, leaving 17 bases between them. The CDR3 consists of 16 residues. This CDR3 reads CASSLARWRGLKTQYF. Here the CDR3 DNA reads TGTGCCAGCAGTTTAGCGCGCTGGAGGGGGTTAAAGACCCAGTACTTC.

The chain carries TRBV10-3 and TRBJ1-2, with TRBD1 as a possible D gene (5 bases). This CDR3 comprises 12 residues. V gave up 10 bases and J gave up 4 bases, with 13 bases separating them. Germline V gene data show CDR1 as ENHRY and CDR2 as SYGVKD. CDR3 residues: CATGRGPYGYTF. Here the CDR3 DNA reads TGTGCCACAGGACGGGGACCCTATGGCTACACCTTC.

This clonotype was counted between two and nine times. The chain links TRBV19 to TRBJ1-2; D ambiguous. The V end was cut by 8 bases, the J end by 1 base, with 14 bases between. Germline values: CDR1 LNHDA, CDR2 SQIVND (reference sequence). This CDR3 comprises 14 residues. The CDR3 coding sequence is TGTGCCAGTCTCGGAGCGCCCTTTAACTATGGCTACACCTTC. Its translation: CASLGAPFNYGYTF. The entire variable domain, with the rest obtained from reference TRBV19 and TRBJ1-2, is as follows: DGGITQSPKYLFRKEGQNVTLSCEQNLNHDAMYWYRQDPGQGLRLIYYSQIVNDFQKGDIAEGYSVSREKKESFPLTVTSAQKNPTAFYLCASLGAPFNYGYTFGSGTRLTVV.

The chain has TRBV13 and TRBJ2-2, with 8 positions matching TRBD2. CDR1 and CDR2 (germline): PRHDT, FYEKMQ (reference sequence). The CDR3 sequence is 17 residues long. The V gene end was trimmed by 5 bases and the J gene end by 4 bases; junction bases not matched to a gene: 12. CDR3 coding DNA: TGTGCCAGCAGCCGTAAACCGGGAGGGGTGAGCACCGGGGAGCTGTTTTTT. Its protein product is CASSRKPGGVSTGELFF.

This clonotype was counted ten times or more. The chain employs TRBV3-1 and TRBJ1-6; D is unresolved. There are 14 residues in the CDR3. Germline lookup yields CDR1 LGHDT and CDR2 YNNKEL (reference sequence). V lost 0 bases and J 9 bases, leaving 9 bases between the germline ends. CDR3: CASSQEWARSPLHF. The CDR3 DNA reads as TGTGCCAGCAGCCAAGAATGGGCCCGTTCACCCCTCCACTTT.

This clonotype has ten or more counts. The chain employs TRBV6-6 and TRBJ1-5; D gene uncertain. V lost 4 bases and J lost 7, with 17 bases in between. The germline V gene has CDR1 MNHNY and CDR2 SVGAGI (reference sequence). This CDR3 has 15 residues. The CDR3 loop is CASSSGPRVEQPQHF. The CDR3 DNA reads as TGTGCCAGCAGTTCCGGACCCCGAGTCGAACAGCCCCAGCATTTT.

This clonotype was seen a handful of times. This rearrangement joins TRBV6-2 or TRBV6-3 to TRBJ2-1, with 12 nucleotides matching TRBD2. Per the germline V gene, CDR1 is MNHEY and CDR2 is SVGEGT. The CDR3 is made up of 16 amino acids. Germline trimming cut 0 bases from V and 5 bases from J; bases unmatched to any gene: 2. Here the CDR3 DNA reads TGTGCCAGCAGTTACTCGACTAGCGGGGGCCACAATGAGCAGTTCTTC. Translation gives CASSYSTSGGHNEQFF.

This clonotype was seen repeatedly, ten times or more. J is TRBJ2-7 and V is TRBV7-2; 9 nucleotides align to TRBD1. Germline trimming cut 6 bases from V and 3 bases from J; bases unmatched to any gene: 3. CDR1 is SGHTA, CDR2 FQGNSA, per germline. This CDR3 region has 13 residues. The CDR3 DNA follows: TGTGCCAGCAGTTGGGACAGGGACTACGAGCAGTACTTC. Amino acids: CASSWDRDYEQYF.

This chain joins TRBV3-1 and TRBJ1-4; weak D call: TRBD1 (5 bases). V was trimmed by 3 bases and J by 4 bases, leaving 18 bases between them. Looked up from germline, CDR1 is LGHDT and CDR2 is YNNKEL (reference sequence). CDR3 size: 17 residues. CDR3 sequence (DNA): TGTGCCAGCAGCCAGGTGACTCCGGGACGGTATAATGAAAAACTGTTTTTT. This gives the protein CASSQVTPGRYNEKLFF.

The chain employs TRBV10-3 and TRBJ1-1; D remains unclear. Germline V gives CDR1 ENHRY, CDR2 SYGVKD. V was clipped by 3 bases and J by 1 base, with 6 bases between them. CDR3 size: 13 residues. The CDR3, as DNA: TGTGCCATCAGTGACGGTCCGAACACTGAAGCTTTCTTT. Amino acids: CAISDGPNTEAFF.